Following are 26 T cell receptor beta chains from one sample sequenced in a study of cytomegalovirus exposure and HLA in healthy donors. With 60 Vbeta and 13 Jbeta primers, the PCR was carried out. Clones were read by immunoSEQ multiplex PCR, and TCRdb kept only the in-frame ones, dropping some. This sample has around 150,000 clones, with roughly 80% found just once. Sequences were obtained from PBMCs. The source is a man between 40 and 49 years old in good health and CMV-seropositive.

This sequence joins TRBV6-1 and TRBJ2-7; D might be TRBD2 (5 bases). This CDR3 contains 19 residues. Germline lookup yields CDR1 MNHNS and CDR2 SASEGT. V lost 3 bases to trimming and J lost 1 base, with 25 bases between them. DNA for the CDR3: TGTGCCAGCAGTGACCCTGACATGACGGACTTCGTTAATTCCTACGAGCAGTACTTC. This codes for CASSDPDMTDFVNSYEQYF.

The chain is built from TRBV5-6 and TRBJ2-7; 7 bases fit TRBD2. The CDR3 runs 15 residues. The V and J ends lost 5 bases and 0 bases, in that order; junction bases with no gene match: 8. The V gene's germline CDR1 is SGHDT and CDR2 YYEEEE. CDR3: CASSSSGGSSYEQYF. CDR3 in DNA: TGTGCCAGCAGTTCTAGCGGAGGGAGCTCCTACGAGCAGTACTTC.

The V call is TRBV5-1, the J call TRBJ1-4, with D unclear. This CDR3 contains 18 residues. From germline, CDR1 is SGHRS and CDR2 YFSETQ. V lost 4 bases and J lost 8, with 27 bases in between. For the CDR3, the DNA is TGCGCCAGCAGCCCCTCTGTTATGGTGCGGCGGATCTCAGAAAAACTGTTTTTT. It encodes CASSPSVMVRRISEKLFF.

V usage is TRBV2 and J usage is TRBJ2-1; a possible D gene is TRBD1 (6 bases). Trimming removed 6 bases from V and 0 bases from J, with 12 bases in between. The germline gives CDR1 SNHLY, CDR2 FYNNEI. The CDR3 has 15 residues. CDR3 bases: TGTGCCAGCAGATCCCAACAGGGCTCCTACAATGAGCAGTTCTTC. This gives the protein CASRSQQGSYNEQFF.

This chain joins TRBV9 and TRBJ2-7; D might be TRBD2 (6 bases). The CDR3 has 14 amino acids. CDR1 and CDR2 from the germline V gene are SGDLS and YYNGEE. The V and J ends lost 0 bases and 3 bases respectively, with 10 bases between them. CDR3 in amino acids: CASSVGGNSYEQYF. Here the CDR3 DNA reads TGTGCCAGCAGCGTAGGCGGGAACAGCTACGAGCAGTACTTC.

This clone showed up just a few times. The chain couples TRBV15 to TRBJ2-5, with TRBD1 matching over 10 bases. Germline V gives CDR1 LNHNV, CDR2 YYDKDF (reference sequence). The J segment lost 1 base and the V segment lost 1 base, leaving 3 bases of the junction unmatched. The CDR3 is made up of 16 amino acids. The CDR3 sequence is CATSRGDRGTQETQYF. DNA for the CDR3: TGTGCCACCAGCAGAGGGGACAGGGGTACCCAAGAGACCCAGTACTTC.

The chain employs TRBV6-5 and TRBJ2-1, with D possibly being TRBD2 (6 bases). V lost 4 bases to trimming and J lost 6 bases, with 16 bases between them. CDR1 is MNHEY and CDR2 is SVGAGI in the germline V gene. This CDR3 is built from 15 residues. CDR3 nucleotide sequence: TGTGCCAGCAGTTCTCCGGGAGACAATATCAATGAGCAGTTCTTC. This encodes CASSSPGDNINEQFF.

The V gene is TRBV30, the J gene TRBJ1-3; no firm D call. Trimming took off 5 bases at V and 7 bases at J, with 12 bases between the two ends. CDR1 is GTSNPN and CDR2 is SVGIG in the germline V gene (reference sequence). The CDR3 loop spans 12 amino acids. CDR3 nucleotides: TGTGCCTGGGAGGGAGATTCGAACACCATATATTTT. Its translation: CAWEGDSNTIYF.

The chain joins TRBV13 to TRBJ1-6; D gene uncertain. Germline V CDR1 and CDR2: PRHDT, FYEKMQ (reference sequence). This CDR3 has 12 residues. Trimming removed 5 bases from V and 10 bases from J, with 9 bases in between. CDR3 coding DNA: TGTGCCAGCAGCCACCTAAAGTCACCCCTCCACTTT. Translating gives CASSHLKSPLHF.

This rearrangement joins TRBV30 to TRBJ1-1; TRBD1 aligns across 7 bases. This CDR3 region has 13 residues. J lost 4 bases, V lost 2 bases, and 4 bases had no gene match. Germline V lookup: CDR1 GTSNPN, CDR2 SVGIG (reference sequence). The CDR3 region is CAWSRQGSTEAFF. CDR3 sequence (DNA): TGTGCCTGGAGTAGACAGGGCAGCACTGAAGCTTTCTTT. The full variable domain, its missing parts supplied by reference TRBV30 and TRBJ1-1, is SQTIHQWPATLVQPVGSPLSLECTVEGTSNPNLYWYRQAAGRGLQLLFYSVGIGQISSEVPQNLSASRPQDRQFILSSKKLLLSDSGFYLCAWSRQGSTEAFFGQGTRLTVV.

The chain has TRBV11-2 and TRBJ2-7, with TRBD2 identical over 7 bases. The CDR3 spans 13 residues. V shed 5 bases, J shed 4 bases, and the junction held 5 bases outside the gene matches. The germline V gene encodes CDR1 SGHAT and CDR2 FQNNGV. Here the CDR3 reads CASSGLDLYEQYF. The CDR3 bases are TGTGCCAGCAGCGGACTAGATTTGTACGAGCAGTACTTC.

The gene calls are TRBV19 and TRBJ2-3; 9 positions match TRBD2. V shed 3 bases, J shed 0 bases, and the junction held 4 bases outside the gene matches. This CDR3 contains 16 residues. The germline CDR1 and CDR2 sequences are LNHDA and SQIVND (reference sequence). The CDR3 sequence: CASSISSGTSTDTQYF. The DNA of the CDR3 is TGTGCCAGTAGTATTTCTAGCGGGACTAGCACAGATACGCAGTATTTT.

This chain uses TRBV4-3 with TRBJ1-3; TRBD1 aligns across 7 bases. V was pared by 3 bases and J by 5 bases, with 4 bases of the junction left unmatched. The CDR3 has 14 amino acids. The germline gives CDR1 LGHNA, CDR2 YSLEER. As DNA, the CDR3 is TGCGCCAGCAGCCAGATGACAGGGAGAAACACCATATATTTT. Its translation: CASSQMTGRNTIYF.

The V gene is TRBV18, the J gene TRBJ2-5, with D tentatively TRBD2 (6 bases). The germline V and J ends were trimmed by 3 bases and 4 bases, with 15 bases remaining between them. Germline V lookup: CDR1 KGHSH, CDR2 LQKENI. CDR3 length equals 15 residues. As DNA, the CDR3 is TGTGCCAGCTCACCTGGGAGGCGGATGCCAGAGACCCAGTACTTC. This translates into CASSPGRRMPETQYF. Drawing the rest from reference TRBV18 and TRBJ2-5, the complete variable domain is NAGVMQNPRHLVRRRGQEARLRCSPMKGHSHVYWYRQLPEEGLKFMVYLQKENIIDESGMPKERFSAEFPKEGPSILRIQQVVRGDSAAYFCASSPGRRMPETQYFGPGTRLLVL.

This clone was found once. The V call is TRBV15, the J call TRBJ1-4, with TRBD1 identical over 10 bases. From germline, CDR1 is LNHNV and CDR2 YYDKDF (reference sequence). Germline trimming cut 2 bases from V and 2 bases from J; bases unmatched to any gene: 8. The CDR3 has 18 amino acids. The CDR3 sequence: CATSRYGQGVATNEKLFF. Written as DNA, the CDR3 is TGTGCCACCAGCAGATACGGACAGGGGGTCGCCACTAATGAAAAACTGTTTTTT.

The gene calls are TRBV5-1 and TRBJ2-5; TRBD1 matches at 9 bases. Trimming took 4 bases from V and 5 from J; bases not matched to a gene: 6. Germline values: CDR1 SGHRS, CDR2 YFSETQ. The CDR3 extends over 14 amino acids. The CDR3 loop reads CASSKGQGGETQYF. For the CDR3, the DNA is TGCGCCAGCAGCAAGGGACAGGGAGGCGAGACCCAGTACTTC.

The chain recombines TRBV19 with TRBJ1-5, with 10 bases fitting TRBD1. Trimming cost V 5 bases and J 0 bases; bases outside gene matches: 1. In germline, CDR1 is LNHDA, CDR2 SQIVND (reference sequence). The CDR3 is 15 residues long. The CDR3 loop is CASSGDRGSNQPQHF. CDR3 DNA: TGTGCCAGTAGTGGGGACAGGGGTAGCAATCAGCCCCAGCATTTT.

This clone has a handful of counts. The gene calls are TRBV13 and TRBJ1-5; tentatively, D is TRBD1 (5 bases). The CDR3 loop spans 13 amino acids. V lost 7 bases, J lost 4 bases, and 11 bases lay in between. Per germline, CDR1 PRHDT and CDR2 FYEKMQ (reference sequence). CDR3 residues: CASTRGVNQPQHF. CDR3 bases: TGTGCCAGCACCCGGGGGGTTAATCAGCCCCAGCATTTT.

This clone was recorded once. CDR3 amino acids: CSARTGLNTEAFF. In nucleotides, the CDR3 is TGCAGCGCTCGAACAGGGTTGAACACTGAAGCTTTCTTT. The chain combines TRBV29-1 with TRBJ1-1; tentative D call: TRBD1 (6 bases). Germline assignment: CDR1 SQVTM and CDR2 ANQGSEA. V was trimmed by 7 bases and J by 0 bases, leaving 12 bases between them. The CDR3 has 13 amino acids.

This clone was counted only a few times. The rearrangement joins TRBV7-9 to TRBJ2-1, with D possibly matching TRBD1 (5 bases). The CDR3 consists of 15 residues. Trimming pared 2 bases from V and 3 bases from J, leaving 11 bases between. The germline gives CDR1 SEHNR, CDR2 FQNEAQ (reference sequence). For the CDR3, the DNA is TGTGCCAGCAGCTTAACTCAGGGCGTCTACAATGAGCAGTTCTTC. It translates to CASSLTQGVYNEQFF.

The rearrangement links TRBV15 to TRBJ2-5, with no clear D. V was cut by 2 bases and J by 3 bases, with 10 bases left in between. Germline V lookup: CDR1 LNHNV, CDR2 YYDKDF (reference sequence). CDR3 size: 14 residues. The CDR3 spells CATSRTEVKETQYF. As DNA, the CDR3 is TGTGCCACCAGCAGAACCGAGGTTAAAGAGACCCAGTACTTC.

This chain uses TRBV7-2 with TRBJ2-3, with TRBD1 identical over 9 bases. The CDR3 is 15 amino acids. Germline loops: CDR1 SGHTA, CDR2 FQGNSA. Losses at the gene ends were 5 bases for V and 2 bases for J; bases not matched to a gene: 5. The CDR3 DNA follows: TGTGCCAGCAGCACCCGGACAGGGGCCACAGATACGCAGTATTTT. Encoded protein: CASSTRTGATDTQYF. Full variable domain (outside the CDR3, taken from reference TRBV7-2 and TRBJ2-3): GAGVSQSPSNKVTEKGKDVELRCDPISGHTALYWYRQSLGQGLEFLIYFQGNSAPDKSGLPSDRFSAERTGGSVSTLTIQRTQQEDSAVYLCASSTRTGATDTQYFGPGTRLTVL.

The sample holds one count of this clone. The V call is TRBV4-1, the J call TRBJ1-4, with D possibly TRBD1 on 5 matching bases. Germline V gives CDR1 MGHRA, CDR2 YSYEKL. The ends were cut back, 2 bases at V and 8 bases at J, with 15 bases in the middle. CDR3 length: 15 residues. Here the CDR3 DNA reads TGCGCCAGCAGCCAAACCGGGGGGGAAGAGGAAAAACTGTTTTTT. Protein sequence: CASSQTGGEEEKLFF.

This chain uses TRBV5-4 with TRBJ2-7; 7 bases fit TRBD1. This CDR3 contains 16 residues. The germline gives CDR1 SGHNT, CDR2 YYREEE (reference sequence). The trim removed 4 bases at V and 5 bases at J, leaving 15 bases unmatched. The CDR3 nucleotides read TGTGCCAGCAGCAAACCGCGACAGGGTGGTTTGGACGAGCAGTACTTC. It codes for CASSKPRQGGLDEQYF.

For this clone: The conserved phenylalanine or tryptophan normally closing the CDR3 is absent here, so this likely arose from a read error. The DNA is omitted, as the CDR3 cannot be located on it reliably, and the CDR3 follows TCRdb's listing. The chain couples TRBV7-9 to TRBJ1-1; the table's D gene call, TRBD1, was not cross checked with the DNA. The CDR3 spans 12 residues, counting both ends. Germline loops: CDR1 SEHNR, CDR2 FQNEAQ (reference sequence). The CDR3 sequence: CASLFPDRGVLY.

The chain combines TRBV19 with TRBJ1-4; perhaps TRBD1 as D (5 bases). The CDR3 covers 14 residues. With 3 bases removed from V and 7 bases from J, the gap between germline ends came to 12 bases. CDR1 and CDR2 (germline): LNHDA, SQIVND (reference sequence). The chain's CDR3 is CASSIEGAGEKLFF. The CDR3 nucleotides read TGTGCCAGTAGTATTGAAGGGGCTGGTGAAAAACTGTTTTTT.